Here is one T cell receptor beta chain with its context. Its antigen is still unknown. Clones were read by immunoSEQ multiplex PCR, and TCRdb kept only the in-frame ones, dropping some. Of roughly 380,000 clones in the sample, about 96% were seen once. All participating donors were Caucasian adults from Nashville, Tennessee. Together with CD45RO+ cells, CCR7-negative CD45RA+ TemRA cells were included in CD8 memory. These data belong to a study of shared clonotypes between healthy human individuals. In the study overall: A couple of women and a few men aged 18 to 49 made up the donors.

Study results and caveats: Across a handful of donors, naive CD4 shared roughly 5%, naive CD8 around 3.5%, memory CD4 over 2%, memory CD8 0.4%.

This TCR was recovered from a young man in good health. Sequences were obtained from memory CD8+ T cells sorted from blood. Subset described: CD45RO+ cells pooled with CCR7-negative TemRA cells.

The CDR3 loop reads CASSWASGYNEQFF. The DNA of the CDR3 is TGTGCCAGCAGCTGGGCTAGCGGATACAATGAGCAGTTCTTC. V is TRBV11-2 and J is TRBJ2-1, with 7 bases aligning to TRBD2. The CDR3 length is 14 residues. V gave up 4 bases and J gave up 4 bases; unmatched junction bases: 4. Germline V gene data show CDR1 as SGHAT and CDR2 as FQNNGV.